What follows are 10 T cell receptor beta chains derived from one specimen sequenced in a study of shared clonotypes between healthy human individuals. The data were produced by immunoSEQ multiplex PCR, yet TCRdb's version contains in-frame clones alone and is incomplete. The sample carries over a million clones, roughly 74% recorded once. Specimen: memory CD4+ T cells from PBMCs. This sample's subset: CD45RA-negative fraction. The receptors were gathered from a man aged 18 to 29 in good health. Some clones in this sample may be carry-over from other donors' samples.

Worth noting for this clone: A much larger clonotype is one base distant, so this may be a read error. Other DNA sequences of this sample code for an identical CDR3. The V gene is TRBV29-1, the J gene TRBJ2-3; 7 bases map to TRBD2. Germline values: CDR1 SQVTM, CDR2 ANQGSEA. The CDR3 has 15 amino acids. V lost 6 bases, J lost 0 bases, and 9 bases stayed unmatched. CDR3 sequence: CSVGLGGTSTDTQYF. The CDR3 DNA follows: TGCAGCGTCGGACTAGGCGGGACTAGCACAGATACGCAGTATTTT.

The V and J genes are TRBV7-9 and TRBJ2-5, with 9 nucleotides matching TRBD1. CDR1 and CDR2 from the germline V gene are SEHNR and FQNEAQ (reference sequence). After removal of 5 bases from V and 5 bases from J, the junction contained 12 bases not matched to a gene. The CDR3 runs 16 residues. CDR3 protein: CASSDSDRGKMETQYF. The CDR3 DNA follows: TGTGCCAGCAGCGATAGCGACAGGGGGAAGATGGAGACCCAGTACTTC. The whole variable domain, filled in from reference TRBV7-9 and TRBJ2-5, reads DTGVSQNPRHKITKRGQNVTFRCDPISEHNRLYWYRQTLGQGPEFLTYFQNEAQLEKSRLLSDRFSAERPKGSFSTLEIQRTEQGDSAMYLCASSDSDRGKMETQYFGPGTRLLVL.

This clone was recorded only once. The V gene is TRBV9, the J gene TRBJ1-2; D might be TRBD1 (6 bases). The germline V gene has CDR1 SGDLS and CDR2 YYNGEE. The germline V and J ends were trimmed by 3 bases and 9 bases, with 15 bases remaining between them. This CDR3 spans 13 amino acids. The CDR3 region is CASSAGGQFSYTF. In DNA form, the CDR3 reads TGTGCCAGCAGCGCTGGGGGACAATTTAGCTACACCTTC.

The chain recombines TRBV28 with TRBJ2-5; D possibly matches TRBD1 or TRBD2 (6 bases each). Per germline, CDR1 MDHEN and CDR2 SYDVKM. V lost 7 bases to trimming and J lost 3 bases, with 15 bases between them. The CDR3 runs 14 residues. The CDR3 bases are TGTGCCAGCACCCCGGGGGCAGGGAAAGAGACCCAGTACTTC. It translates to CASTPGAGKETQYF.

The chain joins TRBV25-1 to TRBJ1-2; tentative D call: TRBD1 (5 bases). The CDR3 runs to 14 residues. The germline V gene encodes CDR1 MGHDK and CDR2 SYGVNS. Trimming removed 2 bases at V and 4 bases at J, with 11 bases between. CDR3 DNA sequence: TGTGCCAGCAGTGAAATGCGACAGCCCTATGGCTACACCTTC. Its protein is CASSEMRQPYGYTF.

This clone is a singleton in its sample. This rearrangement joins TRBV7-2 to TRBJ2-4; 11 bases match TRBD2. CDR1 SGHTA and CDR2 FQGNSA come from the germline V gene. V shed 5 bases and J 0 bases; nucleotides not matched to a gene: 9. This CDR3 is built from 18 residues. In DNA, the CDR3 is TGTGCCAGCAGCGTACTAGCGGGAGTTCGGGTAGCCAAAAACATTCAGTACTTC. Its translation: CASSVLAGVRVAKNIQYF. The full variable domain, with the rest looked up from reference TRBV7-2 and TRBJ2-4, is GAGVSQSPSNKVTEKGKDVELRCDPISGHTALYWYRQSLGQGLEFLIYFQGNSAPDKSGLPSDRFSAERTGGSVSTLTIQRTQQEDSAVYLCASSVLAGVRVAKNIQYFGAGTRLSVL.

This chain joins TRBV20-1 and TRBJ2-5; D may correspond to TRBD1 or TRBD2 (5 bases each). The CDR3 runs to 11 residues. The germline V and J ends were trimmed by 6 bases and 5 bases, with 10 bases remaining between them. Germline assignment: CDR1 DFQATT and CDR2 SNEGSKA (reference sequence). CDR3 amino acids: CSAGRDETQYF. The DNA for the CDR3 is TGCAGTGCGGGTAGGGACGAGACCCAGTACTTC.

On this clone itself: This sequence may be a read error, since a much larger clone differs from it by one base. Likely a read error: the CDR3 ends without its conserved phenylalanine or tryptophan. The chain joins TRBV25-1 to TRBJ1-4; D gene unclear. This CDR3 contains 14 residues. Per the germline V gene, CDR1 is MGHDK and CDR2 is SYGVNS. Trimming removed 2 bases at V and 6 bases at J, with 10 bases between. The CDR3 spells CASSEHSPDEKLFL. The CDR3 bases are TGTGCCAGCAGTGAACACAGCCCTGATGAAAAACTGTTTCTT.

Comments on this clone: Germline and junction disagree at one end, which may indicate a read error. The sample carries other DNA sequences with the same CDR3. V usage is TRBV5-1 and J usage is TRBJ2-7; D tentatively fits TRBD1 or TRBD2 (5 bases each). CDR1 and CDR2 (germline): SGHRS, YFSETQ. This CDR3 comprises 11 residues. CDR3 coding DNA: TGCGCCAGCAGTTTGGGGGACGAGCAGTACTTC. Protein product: CASSLGDEQYF.

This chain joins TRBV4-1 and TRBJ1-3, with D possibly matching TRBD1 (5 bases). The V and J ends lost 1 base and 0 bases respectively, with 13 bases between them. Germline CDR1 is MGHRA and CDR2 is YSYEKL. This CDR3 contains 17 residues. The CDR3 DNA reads TGCGCCAGCAGCCAAGGTTTGAAGGGGAACTCTGGAAACACCATATATTTT. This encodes CASSQGLKGNSGNTIYF.